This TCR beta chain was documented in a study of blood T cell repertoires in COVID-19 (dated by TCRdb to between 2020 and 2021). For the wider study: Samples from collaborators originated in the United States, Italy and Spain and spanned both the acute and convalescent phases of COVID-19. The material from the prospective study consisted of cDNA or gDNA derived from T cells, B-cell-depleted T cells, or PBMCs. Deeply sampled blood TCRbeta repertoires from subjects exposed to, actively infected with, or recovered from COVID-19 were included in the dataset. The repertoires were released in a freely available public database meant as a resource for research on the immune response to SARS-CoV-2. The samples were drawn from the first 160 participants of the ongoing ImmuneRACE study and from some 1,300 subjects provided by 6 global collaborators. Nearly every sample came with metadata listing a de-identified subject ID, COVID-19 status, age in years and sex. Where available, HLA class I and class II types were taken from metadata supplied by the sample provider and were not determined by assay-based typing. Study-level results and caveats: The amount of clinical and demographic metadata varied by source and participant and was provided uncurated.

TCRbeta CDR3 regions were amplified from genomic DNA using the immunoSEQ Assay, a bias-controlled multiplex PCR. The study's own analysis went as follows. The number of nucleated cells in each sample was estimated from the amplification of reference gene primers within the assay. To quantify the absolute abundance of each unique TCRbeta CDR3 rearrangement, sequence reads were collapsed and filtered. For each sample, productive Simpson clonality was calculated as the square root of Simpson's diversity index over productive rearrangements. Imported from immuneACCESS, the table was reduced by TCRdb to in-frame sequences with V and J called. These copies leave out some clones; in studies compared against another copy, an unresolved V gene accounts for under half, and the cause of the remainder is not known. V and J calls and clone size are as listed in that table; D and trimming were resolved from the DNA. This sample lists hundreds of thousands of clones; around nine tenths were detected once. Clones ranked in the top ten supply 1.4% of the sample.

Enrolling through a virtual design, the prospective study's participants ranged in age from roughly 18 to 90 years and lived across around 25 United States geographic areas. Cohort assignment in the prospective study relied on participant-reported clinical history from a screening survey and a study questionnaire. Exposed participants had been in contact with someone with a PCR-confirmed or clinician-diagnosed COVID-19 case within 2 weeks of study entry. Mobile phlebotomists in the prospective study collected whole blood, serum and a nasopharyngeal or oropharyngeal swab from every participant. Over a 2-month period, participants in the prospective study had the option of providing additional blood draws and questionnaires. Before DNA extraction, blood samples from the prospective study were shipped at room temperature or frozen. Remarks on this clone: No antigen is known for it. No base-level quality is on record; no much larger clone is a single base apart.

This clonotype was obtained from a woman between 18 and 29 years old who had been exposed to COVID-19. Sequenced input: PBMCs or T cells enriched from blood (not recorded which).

This receptor carries the CDR3 CASSLVGQGAYGYTF. The DNA is as follows: TGTGCCAGCAGCTTAGTGGGCCAGGGGGCCTATGGCTACACCTTC. This chain is built from TRBV6-5 and TRBJ1-2; 8 of the junction bases match TRBD1. Trimmed from V: 6 bases; trimmed from J: 4 bases; junction bases lacking a gene match: 10. The germline V gene sets CDR1 to MNHEY and CDR2 to SVGAGI. There are 15 amino acids in the CDR3, from cysteine to phenylalanine inclusive. Just the 45-base CDR3 DNA is kept, in frame starting at base 1.